Presented here are 28 T cell receptor beta chains from one specimen sequenced in a study of T cell responses to AZD1222 COVID-19 vaccine. Measured with immunoSEQ multiplex PCR; TCRdb has only the in-frame clones, and not every one. The table includes just over 150,000 clones, less than 90% detected once. The material sequenced was peripheral blood, taken after recovery from COVID-19. The origin of the receptors is an adult who had recovered from COVID-19.

V gene TRBV29-1 combines with J gene TRBJ1-2; D uncertain. V lost 7 bases and J lost 2, with 11 bases in between. The CDR3 is made up of 12 amino acids. Germline assignment: CDR1 SQVTM and CDR2 ANQGSEA. The CDR3 sequence is CSGGRENYGYTF. The CDR3 nucleotides read TGCAGCGGCGGACGCGAGAACTATGGCTACACCTTC.

The V and J genes are TRBV6-6 and TRBJ2-4; TRBD1 agrees at 8 bases. The CDR3 totals 16 residues. Trimming cost V 2 bases and J 5 bases; bases outside gene matches: 8. Looked up from germline, CDR1 is MNHNY and CDR2 is SVGAGI (reference sequence). The CDR3: CASSYDKKTGENIQYF. CDR3 in DNA: TGTGCCAGCAGTTACGATAAGAAGACAGGGGAAAACATTCAGTACTTC.

The chain joins TRBV11-2 to TRBJ2-5; 8 bases line up with TRBD2. The CDR3 covers 15 residues. Trimming took 4 bases from V and 5 from J; bases not matched to a gene: 9. Germline loops: CDR1 SGHAT, CDR2 FQNNGV. Here the CDR3 reads CASSSRGGTGETQYF. CDR3 coding DNA: TGTGCCAGCAGCTCCCGGGGGGGTACGGGGGAGACCCAGTACTTC.

As DNA, the CDR3 is TGTGCCAGCAGCCTCCGGGGTCTCGATGAAGCTTTCTTT. It specifies CASSLRGLDEAFF. This sequence joins TRBV3-1 (or the pseudogene TRBV3-2) and TRBJ1-1; no reliable D call. CDR3 length equals 13 residues. V lost 4 bases, J lost 7 bases, and 13 bases lay in between. Germline CDR1 reads LGHDT; CDR2 reads YNNKEL (reference sequence).

This clone was recorded a few times. This rearrangement joins TRBV4-1 to TRBJ2-1; TRBD2 matches at 9 bases. CDR3 length: 15 residues. Germline lookup yields CDR1 MGHRA and CDR2 YSYEKL. The ends lost 1 base at V and 10 bases at J; junction bases unmatched: 8. The CDR3 sequence: CASSQGGGAFEEQFF. CDR3 nucleotide sequence: TGCGCCAGCAGCCAAGGCGGGGGGGCCTTCGAGGAGCAGTTCTTC.

The genes are TRBV14 and TRBJ2-7, with D perhaps TRBD1 (5 bases). This CDR3 has 12 residues. Between the trimmed V and J ends, which lost 1 base and 9 bases, there was a span of 10 bases. CDR1 and CDR2 (germline): SGHDN, FVKESK. The CDR3: CASSQVMGPQYF. CDR3 DNA sequence: TGTGCCAGCAGCCAAGTAATGGGGCCGCAGTACTTC.

The chain has TRBV7-9 and TRBJ2-7; tentatively, D is TRBD1 or TRBD2 (5 bases each). Between the trimmed V and J ends, which lost 5 bases and 7 bases, there was a span of 21 bases. The CDR3 sequence is 15 residues long. Germline CDR1 reads SEHNR; CDR2 reads FQNEAQ (reference sequence). The DNA for the CDR3 is TGTGCCAGCAGCCCATCGGGGCGAGGGGAAAGGGAGCAGTACTTC. Its protein is CASSPSGRGEREQYF. Full variable domain (missing parts from reference TRBV7-9 and TRBJ2-7): DTGVSQNPRHKITKRGQNVTFRCDPISEHNRLYWYRQTLGQGPEFLTYFQNEAQLEKSRLLSDRFSAERPKGSFSTLEIQRTEQGDSAMYLCASSPSGRGEREQYFGPGTRLTVT.

The chain recombines TRBV6-5 with TRBJ2-6; 7 bases align to TRBD1. The CDR3 sequence is 16 residues long. V dropped 0 bases and J dropped 4; count of bases not matched to a gene: 3. Germline V CDR1 and CDR2: MNHEY, SVGAGI. The CDR3 region is CASSYSTGPGANVLTF. The CDR3 DNA sequence: TGTGCCAGCAGTTACTCGACAGGGCCCGGGGCCAACGTCCTGACTTTC.

This chain links TRBV3-1 (or the pseudogene TRBV3-2) with TRBJ2-3; 8 positions match TRBD2. CDR1 and CDR2 (germline): LGHDT, YNNKEL (reference sequence). The CDR3 sequence is 15 residues long. With 3 bases clipped from V and 1 base from J, the junction kept 3 bases outside the gene matches. The CDR3 is CASSQAGGGTDTQYF. CDR3 DNA: TGTGCCAGCAGCCAGGCGGGAGGAGGCACAGATACGCAGTATTTT.

This clone was picked up one time. The rearrangement links TRBV5-1 to TRBJ2-3; 10 bases line up with TRBD1. This CDR3 is built from 17 residues. Germline CDR1 and CDR2: SGHRS and YFSETQ. After removal of 4 bases from V and 0 bases from J, the junction contained 8 bases not matched to a gene. The DNA of the CDR3 is TGCGCCAGCAGCCCTCTCCGGGACAGGGGTAGCACAGATACGCAGTATTTT. This gives the protein CASSPLRDRGSTDTQYF.

The V and J genes are TRBV5-4 and TRBJ2-3; TRBD2 agrees at 9 bases. J was trimmed by 3 bases and V by 6 bases; bases with no gene match: 5. This CDR3 spans 14 amino acids. Germline loops: CDR1 SGHNT, CDR2 YYREEE (reference sequence). CDR3 sequence: CASTGAGGTDTQYF. CDR3 DNA sequence: TGTGCCAGCACCGGGGCGGGAGGGACAGATACGCAGTATTTT. Together with reference TRBV5-4 and TRBJ2-3, the CDR3 gives the full variable domain: ETGVTQSPTHLIKTRGQQVTLRCSSQSGHNTVSWYQQALGQGPQFIFQYYREEENGRGNFPPRFSGLQFPNYSSELNVNALELDDSALYLCASTGAGGTDTQYFGPGTRLTVL.

The V call is TRBV6-5, the J call TRBJ1-3, with a possible D match to TRBD1 (5 bases). CDR1 is MNHEY, CDR2 SVGAGI, per germline. The CDR3 extends over 14 amino acids. V dropped 8 bases and J dropped 2 bases, with 13 bases sitting between them. CDR3 nucleotide sequence: TGTGCCAGCTTCTCCCAGGGAACTGGAAACACCATATATTTT. Protein: CASFSQGTGNTIYF.

This clone was counted once. V gene TRBV28 combines with J gene TRBJ1-1, with D maybe TRBD1 (6 bases). V lost 4 bases to trimming and J lost 5 bases, with 20 bases between them. The CDR3 loop spans 16 amino acids. Per the germline V gene, CDR1 is MDHEN and CDR2 is SYDVKM. The CDR3 coding sequence is TGTGCCAGCAGTTCGGAAGGGGAGGGGGTTGAGACTGAAGCTTTCTTT. Protein: CASSSEGEGVETEAFF. The variable domain in full, with the rest retrieved from reference TRBV28 and TRBJ1-1, is DVKVTQSSRYLVKRTGEKVFLECVQDMDHENMFWYRQDPGLGLRLIYFSYDVKMKEKGDIPEGYSVSREKKERFSLILESASTNQTSMYLCASSSEGEGVETEAFFGQGTRLTVV.

This clone has only one observation. This chain links TRBV13 with TRBJ1-2, with TRBD1 matching over 7 bases. The CDR3 has 13 residues. CDR1 PRHDT and CDR2 FYEKMQ come from the germline V gene (reference sequence). V lost 5 bases to trimming and J lost 4 bases; unmatched junction nucleotides: 4. CDR3 amino acids: CASSPTGLYGYTF. CDR3 DNA: TGTGCCAGCAGCCCGACAGGGCTCTATGGCTACACCTTC. Using reference TRBV13 and TRBJ1-2 for the parts outside the CDR3, the full variable domain is AAGVIQSPRHLIKEKRETATLKCYPIPRHDTVYWYQQGPGQDPQFLISFYEKMQSDKGSIPDRFSAQQFSDYHSELNMSSLELGDSALYFCASSPTGLYGYTFGSGTRLTVV.

V is TRBV25-1 and J is TRBJ1-3, with D uncertain. Germline V gene lookup returns CDR1 MGHDK and CDR2 SYGVNS. Trimming removed 4 bases from V and 0 bases from J, with 4 bases in between. This CDR3 spans 13 amino acids. The CDR3 protein is CASSAYSGNTIYF. CDR3 coding DNA: TGTGCCAGCAGTGCTTACTCTGGAAACACCATATATTTT. The variable domain in full, completed from reference TRBV25-1 and TRBJ1-3, reads EADIYQTPRYLVIGTGKKITLECSQTMGHDKMYWYQQDPGMELHLIHYSYGVNSTEKGDLSSESTVSRIRTEHFPLTLESARPSHTSQYLCASSAYSGNTIYFGEGSWLTVV.

This chain connects TRBV20-1 to TRBJ1-1, with TRBD1 as a possible D gene (5 bases). The CDR3 covers 14 residues. V gave up 5 bases and J gave up 8 bases, with 21 bases separating them. Per germline, CDR1 DFQATT and CDR2 SNEGSKA (reference sequence). The CDR3 here is CSARVPGRSPEAFF. DNA for the CDR3: TGCAGTGCTCGTGTCCCGGGACGGAGTCCCGAAGCTTTCTTT.

The chain uses TRBV5-4 and TRBJ2-7; D might be TRBD1 (6 bases). CDR1 is SGHNT and CDR2 is YYREEE in the germline V gene (reference sequence). V lost 5 bases to trimming and J lost 2 bases, with 11 bases between them. This CDR3 region has 13 residues. CDR3 sequence: CASSPGTTYEQYF. In DNA, the CDR3 is TGTGCCAGCAGTCCCGGGACAACCTACGAGCAGTACTTC. Drawing the rest from reference TRBV5-4 and TRBJ2-7, the complete variable domain is ETGVTQSPTHLIKTRGQQVTLRCSSQSGHNTVSWYQQALGQGPQFIFQYYREEENGRGNFPPRFSGLQFPNYSSELNVNALELDDSALYLCASSPGTTYEQYFGPGTRLTVT.

This chain uses TRBV19 with TRBJ1-2; no firm D call. V was pared by 2 bases and J by 4 bases, with 14 bases between. This CDR3 contains 15 residues. Germline CDR1 reads LNHDA; CDR2 reads SQIVND (reference sequence). The CDR3 loop is CASSIKSGLPYGYTF. CDR3 coding DNA: TGTGCCAGTAGTATAAAGTCCGGCCTGCCCTATGGCTACACCTTC.

The chain has TRBV4-1 and TRBJ2-7; possibly TRBD2 for D (5 bases). The CDR3 extends over 15 amino acids. The V gene lost 1 base and the J gene lost 2 bases, with 12 bases spanning the gap. Germline-derived CDR1 and CDR2 are MGHRA and YSYEKL. The CDR3 loop reads CASSQGGFGTYEQYF. CDR3 in DNA: TGCGCCAGCAGCCAAGGTGGGTTCGGGACCTACGAGCAGTACTTC.

This rearrangement joins TRBV5-1 to TRBJ1-1; weak D call: TRBD1 (6 bases). The ends were cut back, 3 bases at V and 5 bases at J, with 11 bases in the middle. The CDR3 runs 13 residues. Germline V gene sequence: CDR1 SGHRS, CDR2 YFSETQ. CDR3 DNA: TGCGCCAGCAGCTCTTCCAGGGGAACTGAAGCTTTCTTT. Translated, it gives CASSSSRGTEAFF.

A single count supports this clone. The rearrangement links TRBV7-2 to TRBJ2-7; 8 bases match TRBD1. CDR1 SGHTA and CDR2 FQGNSA come from the germline V gene. V shed 1 base, J shed 0 bases, and the junction held 2 bases outside the gene matches. This CDR3 comprises 15 residues. For the CDR3, the DNA is TGTGCCAGCAGCTTAGGGACAGGGTCCTCCTACGAGCAGTACTTC. Its protein is CASSLGTGSSYEQYF.

The chain joins TRBV25-1 to TRBJ1-1; D uncertain. The germline V gene encodes CDR1 MGHDK and CDR2 SYGVNS. The CDR3 spans 12 residues. Trimming stripped 3 bases from V and 5 bases from J, with 7 bases between. The chain's CDR3 is CASSDSRTEAFF. In nucleotides, the CDR3 is TGTGCCAGCAGTGATTCGAGGACTGAAGCTTTCTTT.

The rearrangement links TRBV7-3 to TRBJ2-1, with D perhaps matching TRBD2 (6 bases). This CDR3 is 15 amino acids long. Trimming stripped 6 bases from V and 8 bases from J, with 20 bases between. The germline V gene encodes CDR1 SGHTA and CDR2 FQGTGA. The CDR3 nucleotides are TGTGCCAGCAGTCTCACGGGCGGGACCGGGGATGAGCAGTTCTTC. It codes for CASSLTGGTGDEQFF.

This clone showed up just once. This chain joins TRBV9 and TRBJ2-3, with a weak D call TRBD2 (5 bases). CDR3 length equals 15 residues. Germline assignment: CDR1 SGDLS and CDR2 YYNGEE. The V and J ends lost 0 bases and 2 bases respectively, with 10 bases between them. CDR3 sequence: CASSVDFGVTDTQYF. DNA of the CDR3: TGTGCCAGCAGCGTAGATTTCGGGGTCACAGATACGCAGTATTTT.

This clone has just one count. This chain uses TRBV28 with TRBJ1-1; TRBD1 aligns across 8 bases. This CDR3 is built from 15 residues. The V segment lost 4 bases and the J segment 1 base; nucleotides outside the gene matches: 5. Germline V gene data show CDR1 as MDHEN and CDR2 as SYDVKM. The CDR3 region has the DNA TGTGCCAGCAGTTCACGAGGGACAGGGAACACTGAAGCTTTCTTT. Translated, it gives CASSSRGTGNTEAFF.

V is TRBV12-5 and J is TRBJ1-1; TRBD1 is a possible D gene (5 bases). Per the germline V gene, CDR1 is LGHNT and CDR2 is FRNRAP. V was pared by 1 base and J by 4 bases, with 10 bases between. This CDR3 comprises 14 residues. In DNA, the CDR3 is TGTGCTAGTGGTTTGGATGCGGGACGCACTGAAGCTTTCTTT. Translated, it gives CASGLDAGRTEAFF. The entire variable domain, with the rest obtained from reference TRBV12-5 and TRBJ1-1, is as follows: DARVTQTPRHKVTEMGQEVTMRCQPILGHNTVFWYRQTMMQGLELLAYFRNRAPLDDSGMPKDRFSAEMPDATLATLKIQPSEPRDSAVYFCASGLDAGRTEAFFGQGTRLTVV.

The rearrangement links TRBV6-5 to TRBJ2-5; D is ambiguous. The germline CDR1 and CDR2 sequences are MNHEY and SVGAGI. The CDR3 covers 13 residues. Trimming took 5 bases from V and 1 from J, leaving 8 bases between them. The CDR3 bases are TGTGCCAGCAGTCCCCGGACCCAAGAGACCCAGTACTTC. Protein: CASSPRTQETQYF.

The rearrangement uses TRBV7-6 and TRBJ1-3, with D possibly matching TRBD1 (5 bases). Trimming left V 4 bases short and J 2 bases short, with 18 bases between. The CDR3 extends over 17 amino acids. The germline CDR1 and CDR2 sequences are SGHVS and FNYEAQ. Written as DNA, the CDR3 is TGTGCCAGCAGCTCGCAGGGAGCATCCTTTACTGGAAACACCATATATTTT. Its protein product is CASSSQGASFTGNTIYF.